Shown below are 25 T cell receptor beta chains from a single sample sequenced in a study of T cells in Graves' hyperthyroidism and ophthalmopathy. Amplification of TCR beta CDR3 regions was performed using RNA transcripts as template. HTBI primers were the set used in a first-round RT-PCR of the TCR CDR3. TCRdb reprocessed the multiplex PCR reads via MiXCR and lists one record per CDR3 protein. The table includes hundreds of thousands of distinct CDR3 sequences, around 15% detected once. The specimen sequenced was blood. Every receptor here comes from a woman aged 40 to 50 with Graves' hyperthyroidism.

This clonotype was counted many times. The rearrangement links TRBV5-1 to TRBJ1-1; 8 nucleotides agree with TRBD1. The CDR3 runs to 14 residues. V lost 4 bases and J lost 5; bases outside the gene matches: 7. CDR1 and CDR2 from the germline V gene are SGHRS and YFSETQ. In DNA form, the CDR3 reads TGCGCCAGCAGCCTAGGACAGGGAAGAACTGAAGCTTTCTTT. This translates into CASSLGQGRTEAFF. Full variable domain (missing parts from reference TRBV5-1 and TRBJ1-1): KAGVTQTPRYLIKTRGQQVTLSCSPISGHRSVSWYQQTPGQGLQFLFEYFSETQRNKGNFPGRFSGRQFSNSRSEMNVSTLELGDSALYLCASSLGQGRTEAFFGQGTRLTVV.

In its sample, this clonotype was seen a few times. The CDR3 reads CASSFLGVNTEAFF. CDR3 nucleotide sequence: TGTGCCAGCAGTTTCTTAGGGGTGAACACTGAAGCTTTCTTT. The chain carries TRBV6-1 and TRBJ1-1; D is possibly TRBD1 (5 bases). V was trimmed by 5 bases and J by 0 bases, leaving 10 bases between them. Germline values: CDR1 MNHNS, CDR2 SASEGT. The CDR3 is 14 amino acids.

A few counts support this clonotype. The germline gene is not matched at one end of the junction; a read error may be the cause. This rearrangement joins TRBV7-7 to TRBJ2-1; TRBD2 aligns across 7 bases. Germline V lookup: CDR1 SSHAT, CDR2 FNYEAQ (reference sequence). This CDR3 has 16 residues. The CDR3 reads CASSLYSAGAYNEQFF. The CDR3 coding sequence is TGTGCTAGCAGCTTATACTCGGCGGGGGCCTACAATGAGCAGTTCTTC.

In this sample, this clonotype turned up many times. The chain carries TRBV28 and TRBJ1-2; a possible D gene is TRBD1 (6 bases). Germline V lookup: CDR1 MDHEN, CDR2 SYDVKM. Trimming cost V 3 bases and J 4 bases, with 24 bases left between them. This CDR3 spans 18 amino acids. CDR3 bases: TGTGCCAGCAGTTTCAACAGGGATGTGCTCGCAAAGGCCTATGGCTACACCTTC. It is translated as CASSFNRDVLAKAYGYTF.

The chain joins TRBV20-1 to TRBJ2-5; 9 bases align to TRBD1. Germline lookup yields CDR1 DFQATT and CDR2 SNEGSKA (reference sequence). The CDR3 length is 11 residues. V lost 5 bases to trimming and J lost 13 bases; unmatched junction nucleotides: 8. The CDR3 here is CSAALGQGTYF. Written as DNA, the CDR3 is TGCAGTGCTGCCCTCGGACAGGGGACGTACTTC.

In this sample, this clonotype turned up many times. The J gene is TRBJ1-1, the V gene TRBV5-1; a weak D match, TRBD1 (6 bases). The germline V gene encodes CDR1 SGHRS and CDR2 YFSETQ. The CDR3 is made up of 14 amino acids. Trimming cost V 4 bases and J 6 bases, with 16 bases left between them. The CDR3 loop is CASSLAGAVSEAFF. DNA of the CDR3: TGCGCCAGCAGCCTGGCGGGGGCGGTCTCTGAAGCTTTCTTT.

The table lists this clonotype with a few counts. The rearrangement joins TRBV20-1 to TRBJ1-5; D uncertain. Trimming left V 3 bases short and J 1 base short, with 13 bases between. Germline V lookup: CDR1 DFQATT, CDR2 SNEGSKA (reference sequence). CDR3 length: 15 residues. CDR3 nucleotide sequence: TGCAGTGCTAGGATACTCATGGAAAGCAATCAGCCCCAGCATTTT. Translated, it gives CSARILMESNQPQHF.

This clonotype was recorded many times. The rearrangement joins TRBV28 to TRBJ2-2; D remains unclear. V shed 5 bases and J shed 4 bases, with 11 bases lying between them. The CDR3 has 14 residues. Germline CDR1 reads MDHEN; CDR2 reads SYDVKM. This CDR3 reads CASSLPKLTGELFF. CDR3 in DNA: TGTGCCAGCAGTCTACCGAAGCTCACCGGGGAGCTGTTTTTT.

The chain recombines TRBV3-1 with TRBJ2-7; D is undetermined. Between the trimmed V and J ends, which lost 2 bases and 2 bases, there was a span of 10 bases. Germline V gives CDR1 LGHDT, CDR2 YNNKEL (reference sequence). The CDR3 is 14 residues long. The CDR3 coding sequence is TGTGCCAGCAGCCAATCGTACGCAACCTACGAGCAGTACTTC. This codes for CASSQSYATYEQYF.

This clonotype was seen many times. The chain couples TRBV7-9 to TRBJ2-7; D might be TRBD1 (6 bases). Between the trimmed V and J ends, which lost 6 bases and 0 bases, there was a span of 30 bases. Germline V gene lookup returns CDR1 SEHNR and CDR2 FQNEAQ (reference sequence). The CDR3 length is 20 residues. CDR3 protein: CASSRFPSRGRGPLSYEQYF. The CDR3, as DNA: TGTGCCAGCAGTCGCTTCCCCTCAAGGGGCAGGGGCCCCCTCTCCTACGAGCAGTACTTC.

In DNA, the CDR3 is TGTGCCAGCAGCTTAGAATTGGTCTATGGCTACACCTTC. Protein: CASSLELVYGYTF. The V call is TRBV7-8, the J call TRBJ1-2; D gene unclear. Germline CDR1 and CDR2: SGHVS and FQNEAQ. V gave up 1 base and J gave up 4 bases, with 7 bases separating them. The CDR3 is 13 residues long.

This chain connects TRBV27 to TRBJ2-1; 7 nucleotides agree with TRBD2. With 5 bases clipped from V and 6 bases from J, the junction kept 16 bases outside the gene matches. Germline V gene data show CDR1 as MNHEY and CDR2 as SMNVEV (reference sequence). The CDR3 is 17 amino acids. For the CDR3, the DNA is TGTGCCAGCAGTCCCCGAGGAGCGGGACTGCTGGGCAATGAGCAGTTCTTC. Its translation is CASSPRGAGLLGNEQFF.

Comments on this clonotype: Because the CDR3 is missing its conserved closing phenylalanine or tryptophan, this is likely a read error. The genes are TRBV19 and TRBJ1-1; 9 bases agree with TRBD1. CDR1 LNHDA and CDR2 SQIVND come from the germline V gene (reference sequence). Trimming removed 7 bases from V and 1 base from J; junction bases left unmatched: 4. This CDR3 has 14 amino acids. The CDR3 DNA reads as TGTGCCAGTACCCAGGACAGGGGGAACACTGAAGCTTTCCTT. This codes for CASTQDRGNTEAFL.

The chain joins TRBV6-1 to TRBJ1-2; 9 bases are shared with TRBD1. J gave up 4 bases and V 6 bases, and 9 bases lay outside the gene matches. Germline values: CDR1 MNHNS, CDR2 SASEGT. The CDR3 covers 15 residues. In nucleotides, the CDR3 is TGTGCCAGCAGCGACAGGGGGGCTACGAGCTATGGCTACACCTTC. Its translation is CASSDRGATSYGYTF.

The table lists this clonotype with many counts. The rearrangement links TRBV20-1 to TRBJ2-3, with a weak D call TRBD1 (5 bases). Germline V CDR1 and CDR2: DFQATT, SNEGSKA (reference sequence). This CDR3 is built from 14 residues. The ends were cut back, 5 bases at V and 2 bases at J, with 14 bases in the middle. The CDR3 coding sequence is TGCAGTGCTGCCTGGACACAATCCACAGATACGCAGTATTTT. This codes for CSAAWTQSTDTQYF.

This clonotype has at least ten counts. The genes are TRBV14 and TRBJ1-1; maybe TRBD1 (5 bases). V lost 0 bases and J lost 9, with 20 bases in between. The CDR3 loop spans 16 amino acids. In germline, CDR1 is SGHDN, CDR2 FVKESK. The CDR3, as DNA: TGTGCCAGCAGCCAAGAGAGTAGGGGTGGAAAGGATAAAGCTTTCTTT. Its protein product is CASSQESRGGKDKAFF.

In this sample, this clonotype turned up a few times. The genes are TRBV19 and TRBJ1-1; D unclear. The CDR3 spans 15 residues. Germline CDR1 LNHDA, CDR2 SQIVND (reference sequence). V dropped 3 bases and J dropped 1 base, with 12 bases sitting between them. The CDR3 DNA is TGTGCCAGTAGTATTTGGGCCGTCTCGAACACTGAAGCTTTCTTT. The encoded protein is CASSIWAVSNTEAFF.

Only a few counts were recorded for this clonotype. The chain recombines TRBV9 with TRBJ2-3; 10 nucleotides match TRBD2. With 3 bases clipped from V and 0 bases from J, the junction kept 4 bases outside the gene matches. CDR1 is SGDLS and CDR2 is YYNGEE in the germline V gene. This CDR3 is built from 16 residues. Here the CDR3 DNA reads TGTGCCAGCAGCGCCAAGACTAGCGGGAGCACAGATACGCAGTATTTT. It codes for CASSAKTSGSTDTQYF.

This clonotype was counted between two and nine times. The chain is built from TRBV5-4 and TRBJ2-3; no definite D call. Trimming pared 0 bases from V and 6 bases from J, leaving 11 bases between. Germline V gene data show CDR1 as SGHNT and CDR2 as YYREEE (reference sequence). The length of the CDR3 is 14 residues. The CDR3 DNA reads TGTGCCAGCAGCTTGGCCGGTCCAATTGATACGCAGTATTTT. As protein: CASSLAGPIDTQYF.

This clonotype came up a few times. V usage is TRBV6-6 and J usage is TRBJ1-4; perhaps TRBD1 as D (6 bases). The CDR3 has 18 residues. V gave up 0 bases and J gave up 3 bases, with 17 bases separating them. CDR1 is MNHNY, CDR2 SVGAGI, per germline (reference sequence). The CDR3 loop reads CASSYSLPQGLANEKLFF. The CDR3 nucleotides read TGTGCCAGCAGTTACTCGCTCCCCCAGGGGCTCGCTAATGAAAAACTGTTTTTT.

The chain is built from TRBV6-1 and TRBJ1-2; D may be TRBD1 (6 bases). The germline V gene encodes CDR1 MNHNS and CDR2 SASEGT. V was cut by 1 base and J by 6 bases, with 9 bases left in between. The CDR3 consists of 13 residues. The CDR3, as DNA: TGTGCCAGCAGTGAAGTGACAGGCGATGGCTACACCTTC. As protein: CASSEVTGDGYTF.

The chain is built from TRBV2 and TRBJ2-1, with 12 positions matching TRBD1. CDR1 and CDR2 (germline): SNHLY, FYNNEI. The CDR3 has 15 residues. After removal of 6 bases from V and 9 bases from J, the junction contained 9 bases not matched to a gene. In DNA, the CDR3 is TGTGCCAGCAGCCCTACCGGGACAGGGGGCCTTGAGCAGTTCTTC. It encodes CASSPTGTGGLEQFF.

This clonotype was detected only a few times. The chain combines TRBV28 with TRBJ2-7, with unresolved D. Germline values: CDR1 MDHEN, CDR2 SYDVKM. The CDR3 extends over 14 amino acids. V was trimmed by 3 bases and J by 0 bases, leaving 9 bases between them. Here the CDR3 reads CASSFPSSSYEQYF. CDR3 nucleotides: TGTGCCAGCAGTTTTCCCTCCAGCTCCTACGAGCAGTACTTC.

This clonotype came up many times. The V call is TRBV30, the J call TRBJ2-4, with a weak D call TRBD1 (5 bases). The CDR3 runs 15 residues. Trimming took 2 bases from V and 8 from J, leaving 19 bases between them. CDR1 is GTSNPN and CDR2 is SVGIG in the germline V gene (reference sequence). CDR3 in DNA: TGTGCCTGGAGTCCCCCCTTCAGGGAAAGTGACATTCAGTACTTC. Its protein product is CAWSPPFRESDIQYF.

In this sample, this clonotype turned up many times. This chain links TRBV3-1 with TRBJ2-5; D is uncertain. The CDR3 runs 15 residues. With 1 base removed from V and 7 bases from J, the gap between germline ends came to 16 bases. Germline values: CDR1 LGHDT, CDR2 YNNKEL (reference sequence). The CDR3 DNA reads TGTGCCAGCAGCCAAGTCCCGACCAGCCCGGGGACCCAGTACTTC. It specifies CASSQVPTSPGTQYF.